The rows below give T cell receptor beta chains drawn from one sample of a study of blood T cell repertoires in COVID-19. Profiling relied on immunoSEQ multiplex PCR, and the TCRdb table lists in-frame clones only, not all of them. This sample has 70,000 to 95,000 clones; roughly 92% occur once, and the top ten carry 2.5% to 3%. The sequenced sample consisted of peripheral blood. All receptors derive from a man aged 45-60 years with COVID-19, enrolled during active disease. Both conserved end residues are trimmed from each CDR3.

ATSADTGNTEAF | 12 | TRBJ1-1 | TRBV24-1
ASSRGQGHNQPQH | 13 | TRBJ1-5 | TRBV6-5
TGSGIGIQY | 9 | TRBJ2-4 | TRBV20-1
ASRPWTGAYGYT | 12 | TRBJ1-2 | TRBV5-4
ASSVTAGHTDTQY | 13 | TRBJ2-3 | TRBV9
ASSRLAPGNEQF | 12 | TRBJ2-1 | TRBV19
ASSRQGNEKLF | 11 | TRBJ1-4 | TRBV6-5
ASSLLALEETQY | 12 | TRBJ2-5 | TRBV5-4
ASSVSGTSGRGAGTGELF | 18 | TRBJ2-2 | TRBV9
ASSKGLTGGAGANVLT | 16 | TRBJ2-6 | TRBV28
ASSTTLQDTDTQY | 13 | TRBJ2-3 | TRBV3-1/TRBV3-2
ASSLTGGEKLF | 11 | TRBJ1-4 | TRBV5-6
ASSPGKGTEKLF | 12 | TRBJ1-4 | TRBV7-8
ASSHLGQGGSEKLF | 14 | TRBJ1-4 | TRBV3-1/TRBV3-2
ASSQLLNTEAF | 11 | TRBJ1-1 | TRBV3-1/TRBV3-2
ATSSRFGELF | 10 | TRBJ2-2 | TRBV24-1
ASSVAVTGELF | 11 | TRBJ2-2 | TRBV9
ASSRTSGQSSYNEQF | 15 | TRBJ2-1 | TRBV10-2
ASSEARSGIRDTQY | 14 | TRBJ2-3 | TRBV2
ASSSPGYEQY | 10 | TRBJ2-7 | TRBV28
ASSQDGQANQPQH | 13 | TRBJ1-5 | TRBV4-2
ASSETELSYGGYT | 13 | TRBJ1-2 | TRBV6-1
AIRNPRLAGSYEQY | 14 | TRBJ2-7 | TRBV10-3
ASTKRDTVEAF | 11 | TRBJ1-1 | TRBV12-3/TRBV12-4
ASRQGGQETQY | 11 | TRBJ2-5 | TRBV27
ASRTGVGSPLH | 11 | TRBJ1-6 | TRBV11-2
AIETGTRNSGANVLT | 15 | TRBJ2-6 | TRBV10-3
ASSSIGTSLNEQF | 13 | TRBJ2-1 | TRBV6-2/TRBV6-3